This TCR beta chain came from a study of tumor-infiltrating lymphocytes in localized non-small cell lung cancer. In the study overall: Some samples were collected after neoadjuvant chemotherapy; smokers, never-smokers and several histologies were included.

A word on this clone: What it binds is unknown.

General study points: Different pieces of the same tissue were used for each assay. Immunotypes IM1 and IM2 had similar TCR-derived T-cell fractions.

Unmatched junction bases numbered 8, after V lost 2 bases and J lost 0 bases. Per the germline V gene, CDR1 is SGHTA and CDR2 is FQGNSA. The CDR3 spans 19 residues. Only in-frame clones appear in the TCRdb table, and some are missing; sequencing was by immunoSEQ multiplex PCR. The sample records 10,000 or so clones, about 70% being singletons. This TCR was recovered from a human donor with non-small cell lung cancer. The V call is TRBV7-2, the J call TRBJ1-6, with 9 bases that match TRBD1. Specimen: lung tumor tissue. CDR3 DNA sequence: TGTGCCAGCAGCTTACGTGTGGGACAGGGTTACTCCTATAATTCACCCCTCCACTTT. This codes for CASSLRVGQGYSYNSPLHF. Looking up the rest from reference TRBV7-2 and TRBJ1-6 gives the full variable domain: GAGVSQSPSNKVTEKGKDVELRCDPISGHTALYWYRQSLGQGLEFLIYFQGNSAPDKSGLPSDRFSAERTGGSVSTLTIQRTQQEDSAVYLCASSLRVGQGYSYNSPLHFGNGTRLTVT.